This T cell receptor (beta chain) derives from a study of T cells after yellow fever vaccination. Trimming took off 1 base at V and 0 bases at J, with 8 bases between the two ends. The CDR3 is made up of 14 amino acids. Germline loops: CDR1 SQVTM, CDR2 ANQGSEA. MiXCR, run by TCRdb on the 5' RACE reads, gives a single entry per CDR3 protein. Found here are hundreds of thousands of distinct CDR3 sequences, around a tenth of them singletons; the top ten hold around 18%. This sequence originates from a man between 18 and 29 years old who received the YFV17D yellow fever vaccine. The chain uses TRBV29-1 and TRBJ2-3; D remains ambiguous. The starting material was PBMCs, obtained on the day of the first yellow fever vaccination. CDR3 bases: TGCAGCGTTGAAGGGCCAGTGAGCACAGATACGCAGTATTTT. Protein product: CSVEGPVSTDTQYF.